This T cell receptor (beta chain) originates from a study of blood T cell repertoires in COVID-19. The CDR3 has 15 residues. Germline values: CDR1 SSHAT, CDR2 FNYEAQ (reference sequence). With 0 bases clipped from V and 7 bases from J, the junction kept 4 bases outside the gene matches. TCRdb's table, derived via immunoSEQ multiplex PCR, lists solely in-frame clones and lacks some. The table records over 85,000 clones, more than 85% of them present only once. The source is a man aged 18 to 29 with acute or convalescent COVID-19. The source material was peripheral blood. The genes are TRBV7-7 and TRBJ2-1; TRBD1 agrees at 9 bases. The CDR3 DNA reads as TGTGCCAGCAGCTTAGCGACGGGACAGGGAAATGAGCAGTTCTTC. It is translated as CASSLATGQGNEQFF. Supplemented by reference TRBV7-7 and TRBJ2-1, the full variable domain reads GAGVSQSPRYKVTKRGQDVTLRCDPISSHATLYWYQQALGQGPEFLTYFNYEAQPDKSGLPSDRFSAERPEGSISTLTIQRTEQRDSAMYRCASSLATGQGNEQFFGPGTRLTVL.